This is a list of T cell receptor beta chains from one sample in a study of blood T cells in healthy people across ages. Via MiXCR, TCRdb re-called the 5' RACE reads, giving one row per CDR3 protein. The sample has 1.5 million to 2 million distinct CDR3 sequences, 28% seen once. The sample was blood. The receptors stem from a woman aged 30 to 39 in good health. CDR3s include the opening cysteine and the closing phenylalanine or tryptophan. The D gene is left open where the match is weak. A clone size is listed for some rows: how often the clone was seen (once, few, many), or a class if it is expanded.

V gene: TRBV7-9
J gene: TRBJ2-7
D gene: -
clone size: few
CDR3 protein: CASSWGRENYEQYF
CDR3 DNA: TGTGCCAGCAGCTGGGGCAGGGAGAACTACGAGCAGTACTTC

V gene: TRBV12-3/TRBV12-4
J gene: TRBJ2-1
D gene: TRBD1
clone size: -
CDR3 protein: CAGGPGGNEQFF
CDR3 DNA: TGTGCCGGCGGCCCAGGGGGAAATGAGCAGTTCTTC

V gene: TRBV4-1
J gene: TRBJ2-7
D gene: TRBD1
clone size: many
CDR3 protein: CASSQEDRGFYEQYF
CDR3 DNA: TGCGCCAGCAGCCAAGAGGACAGGGGGTTCTACGAGCAGTACTTC

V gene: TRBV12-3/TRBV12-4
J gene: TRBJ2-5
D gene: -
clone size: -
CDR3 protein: CASRQNSIQETQYF
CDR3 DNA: TGTGCCAGCAGGCAGAACAGCATCCAAGAGACCCAGTACTTC

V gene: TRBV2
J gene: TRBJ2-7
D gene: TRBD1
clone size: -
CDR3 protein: CASRGQFLSYEQYF
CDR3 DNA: TGTGCCAGCAGGGGACAGTTCCTCTCCTACGAGCAGTACTTC

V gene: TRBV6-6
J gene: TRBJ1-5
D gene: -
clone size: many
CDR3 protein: CASSSPGTANQPQHF
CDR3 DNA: TGTGCCAGCAGTTCACCTGGGACTGCAAATCAGCCCCAGCATTTT

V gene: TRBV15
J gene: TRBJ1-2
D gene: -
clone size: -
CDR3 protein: CTTEPGFGYGYTF
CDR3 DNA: TGTACCACCGAGCCAGGGTTCGGCTATGGCTACACCTTC

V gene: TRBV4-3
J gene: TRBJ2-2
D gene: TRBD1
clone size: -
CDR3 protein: CASSHGDREWAGELFF
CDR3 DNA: TGCGCCAGCAGCCATGGAGACAGGGAATGGGCCGGGGAGCTGTTTTTT

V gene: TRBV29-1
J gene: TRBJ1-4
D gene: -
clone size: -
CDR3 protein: CSVEGGSGWGLFF
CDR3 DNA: TGCAGCGTTGAAGGCGGTTCAGGATGGGGACTGTTTTTT

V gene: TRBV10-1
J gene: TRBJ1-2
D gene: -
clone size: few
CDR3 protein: CASSYGREEGYTF
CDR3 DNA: TGCGCCAGCAGCTATGGACGCGAGGAGGGCTACACCTTC

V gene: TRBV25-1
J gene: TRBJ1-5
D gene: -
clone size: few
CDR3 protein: CASSESGSQPQHF
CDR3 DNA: TGTGCCAGCAGTGAATCGGGGAGTCAGCCCCAGCATTTT

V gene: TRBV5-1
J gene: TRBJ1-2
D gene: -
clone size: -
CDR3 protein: CASSRGARDGYTF
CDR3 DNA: TGCGCCAGCAGCAGAGGGGCAAGAGATGGCTACACCTTC

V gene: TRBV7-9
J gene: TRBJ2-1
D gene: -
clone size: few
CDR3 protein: CASSRVSFNEQFF
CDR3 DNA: TGTGCCAGCAGCAGAGTCTCATTCAATGAGCAGTTCTTC

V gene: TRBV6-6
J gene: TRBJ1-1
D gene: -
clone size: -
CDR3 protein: CASSYQVEPNTEAFF
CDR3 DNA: TGTGCCAGCAGTTACCAAGTGGAACCGAACACTGAAGCTTTCTTT

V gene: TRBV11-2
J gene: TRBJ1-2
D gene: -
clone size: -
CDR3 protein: CASSRGERVGYTF
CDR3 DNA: TGTGCCAGCAGCCGAGGAGAGAGGGTTGGCTACACCTTC

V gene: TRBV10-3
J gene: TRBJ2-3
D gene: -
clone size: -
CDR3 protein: CAISDFGGGEDTQYF
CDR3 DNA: TGTGCCATCAGTGACTTCGGTGGGGGAGAAGATACGCAGTATTTT

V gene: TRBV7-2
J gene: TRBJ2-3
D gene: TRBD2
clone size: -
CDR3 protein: CASSRLAGTPDTQYF
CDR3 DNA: TGTGCCAGCAGCCGACTAGCGGGAACGCCAGATACGCAGTATTTT

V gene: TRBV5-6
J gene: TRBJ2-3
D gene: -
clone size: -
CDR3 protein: CASSSPSTRDTQYF
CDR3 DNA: TGTGCCAGCAGCTCCCCCTCGACTAGAGATACGCAGTATTTT

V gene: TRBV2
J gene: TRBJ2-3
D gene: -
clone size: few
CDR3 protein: CASSGAGPSTDTQYF
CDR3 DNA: TGTGCCAGCAGTGGCGCAGGACCTAGCACAGATACGCAGTATTTT

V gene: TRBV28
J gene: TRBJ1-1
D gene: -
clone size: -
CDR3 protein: CASSFRRTNTEAFF
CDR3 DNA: TGTGCCAGCAGTTTCCGGAGGACCAACACCGAAGCTTTCTTT

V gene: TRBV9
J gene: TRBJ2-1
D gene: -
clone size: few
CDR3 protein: CASSVGAIGSYNEQFF
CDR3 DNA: TGTGCCAGCAGCGTAGGGGCTATTGGTTCCTACAATGAGCAGTTCTTC

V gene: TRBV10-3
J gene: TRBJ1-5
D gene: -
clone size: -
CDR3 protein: CAISGARANQPQHF
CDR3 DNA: TGTGCCATCAGTGGGGCCAGGGCTAATCAGCCCCAGCATTTT

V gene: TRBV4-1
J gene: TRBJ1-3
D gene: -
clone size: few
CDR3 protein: CASSRVPGNTIYF
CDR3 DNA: TGCGCCAGCAGCAGGGTGCCTGGAAACACCATATATTTT

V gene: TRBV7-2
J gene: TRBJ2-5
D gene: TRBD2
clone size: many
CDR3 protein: CASSSRLAGAQETQYF
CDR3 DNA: TGTGCCAGCAGCTCCAGACTAGCGGGGGCCCAAGAGACCCAGTACTTC

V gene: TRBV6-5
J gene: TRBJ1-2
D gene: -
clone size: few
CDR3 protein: CASSRQVQQDGHTF
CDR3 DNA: TGTGCCAGCAGCCGACAGGTACAGCAAGACGGCCACACCTTC

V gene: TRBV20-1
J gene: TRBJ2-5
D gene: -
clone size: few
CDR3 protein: CSARGGASGTQETQYF
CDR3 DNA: TGCAGTGCTAGAGGGGGGGCTAGCGGTACCCAAGAGACCCAGTACTTC

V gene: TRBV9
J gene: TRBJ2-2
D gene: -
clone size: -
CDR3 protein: CASSVGWVAGELFF
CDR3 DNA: TGTGCCAGCAGCGTAGGCTGGGTCGCCGGGGAGCTGTTTTTT

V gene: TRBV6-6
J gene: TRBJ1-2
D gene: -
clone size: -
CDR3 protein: CASRYEDRNYGYTF
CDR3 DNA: TGTGCCAGCAGATACGAGGACAGAAACTATGGCTACACCTTC

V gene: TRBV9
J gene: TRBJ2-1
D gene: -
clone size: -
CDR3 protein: CASSVVGVSEQFF
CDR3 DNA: TGTGCCAGCAGCGTAGTAGGAGTCTCCGAGCAGTTCTTC

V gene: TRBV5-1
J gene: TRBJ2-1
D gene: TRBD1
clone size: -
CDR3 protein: CASRLGTEQGQFF
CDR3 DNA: TGCGCCAGCAGATTGGGGACAGAACAAGGGCAGTTCTTC